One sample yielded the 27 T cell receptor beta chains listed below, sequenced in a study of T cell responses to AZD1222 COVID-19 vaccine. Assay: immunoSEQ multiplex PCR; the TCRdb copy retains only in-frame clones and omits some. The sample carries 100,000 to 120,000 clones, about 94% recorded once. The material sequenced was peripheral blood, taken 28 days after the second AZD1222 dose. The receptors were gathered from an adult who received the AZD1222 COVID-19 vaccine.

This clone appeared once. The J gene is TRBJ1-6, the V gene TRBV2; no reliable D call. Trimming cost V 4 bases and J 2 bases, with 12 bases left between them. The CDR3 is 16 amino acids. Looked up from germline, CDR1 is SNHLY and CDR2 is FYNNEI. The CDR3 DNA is TGTGCCAGCAGTGCGCAGAGGCAAGCCTATAATTCACCCCTCCACTTT. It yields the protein CASSAQRQAYNSPLHF.

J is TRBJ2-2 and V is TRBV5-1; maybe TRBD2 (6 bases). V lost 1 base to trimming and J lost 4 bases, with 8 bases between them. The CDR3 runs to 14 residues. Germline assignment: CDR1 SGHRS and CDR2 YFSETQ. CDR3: CASSLMRGTGELFF. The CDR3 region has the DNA TGCGCCAGCAGCTTGATGCGGGGCACCGGGGAGCTGTTTTTT.

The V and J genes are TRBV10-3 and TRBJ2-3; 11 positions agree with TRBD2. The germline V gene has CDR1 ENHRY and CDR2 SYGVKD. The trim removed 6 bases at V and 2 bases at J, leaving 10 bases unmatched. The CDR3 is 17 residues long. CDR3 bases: TGTGCCATCAGCCGCGGGGAGGGACTAGCGGTCACAGATACGCAGTATTTT. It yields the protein CAISRGEGLAVTDTQYF.

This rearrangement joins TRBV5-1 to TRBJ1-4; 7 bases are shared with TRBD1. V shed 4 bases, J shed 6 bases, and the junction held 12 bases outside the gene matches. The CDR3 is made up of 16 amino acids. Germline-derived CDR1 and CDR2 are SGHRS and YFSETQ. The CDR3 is CASSPGGGGSYEKLFF. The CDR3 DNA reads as TGCGCCAGCAGCCCCGGGGGAGGGGGCTCTTATGAAAAACTGTTTTTT. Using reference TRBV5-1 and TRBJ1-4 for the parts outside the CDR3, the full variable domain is KAGVTQTPRYLIKTRGQQVTLSCSPISGHRSVSWYQQTPGQGLQFLFEYFSETQRNKGNFPGRFSGRQFSNSRSEMNVSTLELGDSALYLCASSPGGGGSYEKLFFGSGTQLSVL.

The DNA of the CDR3 is TGCGCCAGCAGCCAGGTCGGGACGCCAGGGGCGTACGAGCAGTACTTC. It translates to CASSQVGTPGAYEQYF. The J gene is TRBJ2-7, the V gene TRBV4-1, with D possibly TRBD1 on 6 matching bases. The CDR3 consists of 16 residues. Trimming took off 3 bases at V and 4 bases at J, with 19 bases between the two ends. Germline-derived CDR1 and CDR2 are MGHRA and YSYEKL.

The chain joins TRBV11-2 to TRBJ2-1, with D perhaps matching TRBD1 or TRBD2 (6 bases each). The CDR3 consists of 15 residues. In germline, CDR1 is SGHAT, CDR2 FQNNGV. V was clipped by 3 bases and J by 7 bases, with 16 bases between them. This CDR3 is CASSLSPGAGNEQFF. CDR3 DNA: TGTGCCAGCAGCTTGTCCCCGGGGGCCGGGAATGAGCAGTTCTTC.

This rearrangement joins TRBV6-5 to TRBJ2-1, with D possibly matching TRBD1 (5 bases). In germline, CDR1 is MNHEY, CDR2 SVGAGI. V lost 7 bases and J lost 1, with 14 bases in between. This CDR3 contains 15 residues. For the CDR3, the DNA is TGTGCCAGCACCATCCCCAGGGATTCCTACAATGAGCAGTTCTTC. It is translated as CASTIPRDSYNEQFF.

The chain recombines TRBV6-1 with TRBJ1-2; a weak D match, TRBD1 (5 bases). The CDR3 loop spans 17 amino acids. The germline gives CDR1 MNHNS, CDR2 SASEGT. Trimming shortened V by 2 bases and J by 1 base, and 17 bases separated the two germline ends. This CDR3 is CASSEQGVPLINYGYTF. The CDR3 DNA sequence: TGTGCCAGCAGTGAACAAGGGGTCCCCTTGATTAACTATGGCTACACCTTC.

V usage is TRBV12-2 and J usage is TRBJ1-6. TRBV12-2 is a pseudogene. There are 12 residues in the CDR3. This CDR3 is CASRLPISPLHF. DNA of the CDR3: TGTGCAAGTCGCTTACCTATTTCACCCCTCCACTTT.

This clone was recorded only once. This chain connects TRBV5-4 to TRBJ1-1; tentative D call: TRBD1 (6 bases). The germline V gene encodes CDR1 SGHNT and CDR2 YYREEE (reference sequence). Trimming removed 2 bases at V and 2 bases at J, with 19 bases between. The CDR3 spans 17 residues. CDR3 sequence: CASSFFGLLGGNTEAFF. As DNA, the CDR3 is TGTGCCAGCAGCTTTTTTGGACTGCTAGGGGGAAACACTGAAGCTTTCTTT.

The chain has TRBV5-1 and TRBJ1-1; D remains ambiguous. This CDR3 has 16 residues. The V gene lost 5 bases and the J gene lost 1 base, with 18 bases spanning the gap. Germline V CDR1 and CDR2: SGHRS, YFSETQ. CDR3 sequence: CASSSSHRLENTEAFF. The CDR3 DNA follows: TGCGCCAGCAGTAGTTCCCACCGCTTGGAGAACACTGAAGCTTTCTTT.

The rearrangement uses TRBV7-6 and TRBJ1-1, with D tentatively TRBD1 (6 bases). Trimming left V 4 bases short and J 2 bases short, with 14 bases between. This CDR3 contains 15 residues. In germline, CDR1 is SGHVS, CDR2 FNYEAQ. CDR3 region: CASSSSTGVNTEAFF. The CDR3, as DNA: TGTGCCAGCAGCTCGTCGACAGGAGTAAACACTGAAGCTTTCTTT.

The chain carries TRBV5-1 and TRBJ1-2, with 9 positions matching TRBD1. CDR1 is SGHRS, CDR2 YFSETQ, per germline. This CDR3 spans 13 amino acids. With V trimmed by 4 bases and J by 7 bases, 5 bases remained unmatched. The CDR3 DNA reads TGCGCCAGCAGCGCCACAGGGGGCGCTGGCTACACCTTC. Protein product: CASSATGGAGYTF. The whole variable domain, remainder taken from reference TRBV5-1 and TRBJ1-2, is KAGVTQTPRYLIKTRGQQVTLSCSPISGHRSVSWYQQTPGQGLQFLFEYFSETQRNKGNFPGRFSGRQFSNSRSEMNVSTLELGDSALYLCASSATGGAGYTFGSGTRLTVV.

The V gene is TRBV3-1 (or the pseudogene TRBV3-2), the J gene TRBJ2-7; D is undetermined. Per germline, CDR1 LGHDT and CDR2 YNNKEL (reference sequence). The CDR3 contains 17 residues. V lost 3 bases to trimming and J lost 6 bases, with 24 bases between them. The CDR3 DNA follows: TGTGCCAGCAGCCACCTTATTAACGCCAATAGCCTATCCGAGCAGTACTTC. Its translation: CASSHLINANSLSEQYF.

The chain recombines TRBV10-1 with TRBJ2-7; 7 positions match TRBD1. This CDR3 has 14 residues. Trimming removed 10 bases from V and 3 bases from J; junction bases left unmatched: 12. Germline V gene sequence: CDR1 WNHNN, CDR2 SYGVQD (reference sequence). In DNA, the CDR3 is TGCGCCACCATAAACCAGGGGGTCGTCTACGAGCAGTACTTC. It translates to CATINQGVVYEQYF.

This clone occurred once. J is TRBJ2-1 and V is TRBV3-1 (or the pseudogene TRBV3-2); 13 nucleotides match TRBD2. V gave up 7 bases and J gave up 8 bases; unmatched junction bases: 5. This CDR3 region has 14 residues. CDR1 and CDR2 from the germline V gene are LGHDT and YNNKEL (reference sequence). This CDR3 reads CASMGLAGPDEQFF. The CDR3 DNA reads TGTGCCAGCATGGGACTAGCGGGACCCGATGAGCAGTTCTTC.

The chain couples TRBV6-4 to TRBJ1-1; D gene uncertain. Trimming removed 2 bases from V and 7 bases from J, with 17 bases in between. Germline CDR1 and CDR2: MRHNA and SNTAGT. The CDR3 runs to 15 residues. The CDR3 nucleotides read TGTGCCAGCAGTGACGGCACCACCGGAGGAGGTGAAGCTTTCTTT. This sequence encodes CASSDGTTGGGEAFF.

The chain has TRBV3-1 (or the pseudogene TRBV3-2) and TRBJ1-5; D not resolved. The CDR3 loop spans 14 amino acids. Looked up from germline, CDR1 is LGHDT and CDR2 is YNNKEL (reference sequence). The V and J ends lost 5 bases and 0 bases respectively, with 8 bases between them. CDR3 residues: CASSSTDSNQPQHF. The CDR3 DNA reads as TGTGCCAGCAGCTCGACGGATAGCAATCAGCCCCAGCATTTT.

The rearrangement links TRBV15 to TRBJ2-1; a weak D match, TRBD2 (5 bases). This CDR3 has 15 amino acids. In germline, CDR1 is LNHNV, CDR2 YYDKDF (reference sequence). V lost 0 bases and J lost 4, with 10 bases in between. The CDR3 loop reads CATSRDLWEYNEQFF. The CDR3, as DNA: TGTGCCACCAGCAGAGATCTCTGGGAGTACAATGAGCAGTTCTTC.

Here the CDR3 reads CASSPGQGLSNYGYTF. The CDR3 nucleotides read TGTGCCAGCAGTCCGGGACAAGGGCTCTCCAACTATGGCTACACCTTC. The chain has TRBV6-4 and TRBJ1-2; TRBD1 might be the D (6 bases). The CDR3 has 16 amino acids. The germline V gene has CDR1 MRHNA and CDR2 SNTAGT. V was pared by 5 bases and J by 2 bases, with 18 bases between.

The CDR3, as DNA: TGTGCCAGTCAGGGATCGGCCGGGACAGGGACCAGCAATCAGCCCCAGCATTTT. Protein: CASQGSAGTGTSNQPQHF. The V and J genes are TRBV19 and TRBJ1-5, with 9 bases aligning to TRBD1. Germline lookup yields CDR1 LNHDA and CDR2 SQIVND (reference sequence). The CDR3 is 18 residues long. V lost 8 bases and J lost 1; bases outside the gene matches: 15.

The CDR3 bases are TGCAGTGCTAGTACAGGCGGGGTCCTCGAGCAGTACTTC. It yields the protein CSASTGGVLEQYF. The J gene is TRBJ2-7, the V gene TRBV20-1, with D maybe TRBD2 (6 bases). V dropped 3 bases and J dropped 6 bases, with 15 bases sitting between them. Germline CDR1 and CDR2: DFQATT and SNEGSKA (reference sequence). CDR3 length equals 13 residues.

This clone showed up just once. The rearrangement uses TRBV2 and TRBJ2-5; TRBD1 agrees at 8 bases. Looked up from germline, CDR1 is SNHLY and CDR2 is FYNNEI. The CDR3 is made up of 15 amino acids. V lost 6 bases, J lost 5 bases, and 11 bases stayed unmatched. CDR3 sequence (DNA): TGTGCCAGCAGCGCTACCGCAGGGGGCTGGGAGACCCAGTACTTC. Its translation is CASSATAGGWETQYF.

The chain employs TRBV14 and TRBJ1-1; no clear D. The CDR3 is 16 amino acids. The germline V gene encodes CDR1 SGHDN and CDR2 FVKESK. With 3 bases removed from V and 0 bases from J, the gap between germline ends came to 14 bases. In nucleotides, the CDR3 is TGTGCCAGCAGCCATTTGAGTGCGAACCTGAACACTGAAGCTTTCTTT. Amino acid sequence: CASSHLSANLNTEAFF. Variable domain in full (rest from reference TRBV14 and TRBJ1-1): EAGVTQFPSHSVIEKGQTVTLRCDPISGHDNLYWYRRVMGKEIKFLLHFVKESKQDESGMPNNRFLAERTGGTYSTLKVQPAELEDSGVYFCASSHLSANLNTEAFFGQGTRLTVV.

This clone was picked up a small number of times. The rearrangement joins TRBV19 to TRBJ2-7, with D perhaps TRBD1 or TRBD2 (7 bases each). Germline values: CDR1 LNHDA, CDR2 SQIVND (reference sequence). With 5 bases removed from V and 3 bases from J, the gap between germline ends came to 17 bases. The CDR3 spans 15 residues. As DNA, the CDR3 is TGTGCCAGTAGTTTCTCCAGGGGGGGTAGCTACGAGCAGTACTTC. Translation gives CASSFSRGGSYEQYF.

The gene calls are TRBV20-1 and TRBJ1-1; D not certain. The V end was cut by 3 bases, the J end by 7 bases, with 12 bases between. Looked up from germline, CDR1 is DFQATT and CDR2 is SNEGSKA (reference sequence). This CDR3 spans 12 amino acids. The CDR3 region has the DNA TGCAGTGCTAGTGGTACATCCATTGAAGCTTTCTTT. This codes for CSASGTSIEAFF.

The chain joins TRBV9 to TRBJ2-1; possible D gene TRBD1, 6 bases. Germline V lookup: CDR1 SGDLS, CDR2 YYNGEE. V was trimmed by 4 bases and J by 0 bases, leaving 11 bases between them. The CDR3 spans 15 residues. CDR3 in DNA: TGTGCCAGCAGCCGTACAGGGAGCTCCTACAATGAGCAGTTCTTC. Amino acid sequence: CASSRTGSSYNEQFF.